The 10 T cell receptor beta chains given below trace back to one sample, sequenced in a study of T-cell memory formation after mild COVID-19. TCRdb independently ran MiXCR on the 5' RACE reads; one entry per CDR3 protein. This table has around 250,000 distinct CDR3 sequences, 15% to 20% appearing once. Sequencing was performed on PBMCs or a T cell subset sorted from them (not recorded which). These receptor sequences come from a man aged 18 to 30 who had mild COVID-19 (a few samples of this study predate the infection). Cell type and time point are not known.

The CDR3 protein is CASRRGGNEQFF. CDR3 DNA: TGTGCCAGCAGGCGGGGGGGCAATGAGCAGTTCTTC. The chain employs TRBV2 and TRBJ2-1; TRBD2 matches 9 bases. Germline V gene data show CDR1 as SNHLY and CDR2 as FYNNEI. The CDR3 is 12 amino acids. The V and J ends lost 6 bases and 6 bases, in that order; junction bases with no gene match: 0.

This clonotype showed up just a few times. The chain links TRBV29-1 to TRBJ2-2; possible D gene TRBD2, 7 bases. Trimming pared 7 bases from V and 5 bases from J, leaving 14 bases between. Germline assignment: CDR1 SQVTM and CDR2 ANQGSEA. This CDR3 has 13 amino acids. CDR3 region: CSAAQGGTGELFF. Here the CDR3 DNA reads TGCAGCGCTGCACAGGGAGGGACCGGGGAGCTGTTTTTT.

The chain carries TRBV2 and TRBJ2-2; D remains unclear. Trimming took 4 bases from V and 6 from J, leaving 6 bases between them. The CDR3 totals 12 residues. The V gene's germline CDR1 is SNHLY and CDR2 FYNNEI. CDR3 coding DNA: TGTGCCAGCAGTGGAGAGGCCGGGGAGCTGTTTTTT. Amino acids: CASSGEAGELFF.

The V gene is TRBV4-3, the J gene TRBJ2-5; D is possibly TRBD2 (7 bases). V was shortened by 1 base and J by 5 bases, with 17 bases between the two germline ends. Germline lookup yields CDR1 LGHNA and CDR2 YSLEER. The CDR3 sequence is 16 residues long. CDR3: CASSQGTGGGAETQYF. Here the CDR3 DNA reads TGCGCCAGCAGCCAAGGCACTGGCGGGGGCGCGGAGACCCAGTACTTC.

V gene TRBV6-2 or TRBV6-3 combines with J gene TRBJ2-3; the D is unclear. V was cut by 2 bases and J by 6 bases, with 15 bases left in between. The V gene's germline CDR1 is MNHEY and CDR2 SVGEGT. This CDR3 has 15 residues. Here the CDR3 reads CASSYVPTQYDTQYF. CDR3 DNA: TGTGCCAGCAGTTACGTACCGACCCAGTACGATACGCAGTATTTT.

This clonotype was detected only once. This chain links TRBV6-2 or TRBV6-3 with TRBJ1-2; 7 bases agree with TRBD1. V gave up 7 bases and J gave up 3 bases; unmatched junction bases: 11. Germline V CDR1 and CDR2: MNHEY, SVGEGT. The CDR3 spans 15 residues. The CDR3 sequence: CASKDLTGADYGYTF. The DNA for the CDR3 is TGTGCCAGCAAAGACCTAACAGGGGCAGACTATGGCTACACCTTC.

This clonotype was counted a few times. The chain is built from TRBV7-3 and TRBJ2-6; 7 nucleotides match TRBD1. Germline CDR1 SGHTA, CDR2 FQGTGA. This CDR3 region has 18 residues. V trimming: 5 bases; J trimming: 1 base; junction bases outside the gene matches: 11. The CDR3 DNA sequence: TGTGCCAGCAGCCCCGCCGGGACAGCAAATTCTGGGGCCAACGTCCTGACTTTC. Protein product: CASSPAGTANSGANVLTF.

The rearrangement links TRBV7-9 to TRBJ1-6; possibly TRBD1 for D (6 bases). The CDR3 totals 15 residues. Germline CDR1 and CDR2: SEHNR and FQNEAQ (reference sequence). Trimming took off 5 bases at V and 9 bases at J, with 17 bases between the two ends. The CDR3 DNA reads TGTGCCAGCAGCCCAGTGGGCACAGGGATTTCACCCCTCCACTTT. Amino acid sequence: CASSPVGTGISPLHF. The full variable domain, completed using reference TRBV7-9 and TRBJ1-6, is DTGVSQNPRHKITKRGQNVTFRCDPISEHNRLYWYRQTLGQGPEFLTYFQNEAQLEKSRLLSDRFSAERPKGSFSTLEIQRTEQGDSAMYLCASSPVGTGISPLHFGNGTRLTVT.

This sequence joins TRBV20-1 and TRBJ1-5; D is perhaps TRBD1 (5 bases). Germline assignment: CDR1 DFQATT and CDR2 SNEGSKA (reference sequence). The CDR3 is 13 amino acids. Trimming stripped 1 base from V and 1 base from J, with 5 bases between. Here the CDR3 reads CSARGTSNQPQHF. Here the CDR3 DNA reads TGCAGTGCTAGAGGGACAAGCAATCAGCCCCAGCATTTT.

This clonotype was detected only a few times. The chain links TRBV6-2 or TRBV6-3 to TRBJ2-5; a weak D match, TRBD2 (5 bases). Trimming took off 8 bases at V and 5 bases at J, with 12 bases between the two ends. This CDR3 has 12 amino acids. CDR1 and CDR2 (germline): MNHEY, SVGEGT. CDR3 in DNA: TGTGCCAGCCGGTGGGGAGCGGAGACCCAGTACTTC. As protein: CASRWGAETQYF.